A selection of T cell receptor beta chains follows, all from one sample in a study of identical twins. TCRdb ran MiXCR on the 5' RACE reads and lists one entry per CDR3 protein. The sample carries some 1,600,000 distinct CDR3 sequences, less than 35% recorded once. The sequencing sample was made of cord blood. These receptor sequences come from a newborn girl in good health. Both conserved end residues are part of each CDR3. D genes are given only for firm matches.

D	V	CDR3
NA	TRBV12-3/TRBV12-4	CASSTGSYNSPLHF
TRBD1	TRBV7-2	CASSFGPQGFEAFF
TRBD2	TRBV27	CASSLSMSSSGDTQYF
TRBD1	TRBV7-2	CASSLGQASGYTF
NA	TRBV11-2	CASSLGPFETQYF
TRBD1	TRBV12-3/TRBV12-4	CASSGRDRTYEQYF
TRBD1	TRBV20-1	CSARGQGAPNQPQHF
NA	TRBV9	CASSVSRVGSYTF
TRBD2	TRBV29-1	CSVDAGGVNTGELFF
NA	TRBV7-9	CASSSSPPQSDTQYF
NA	TRBV20-1	CSARSPNRSYNEQFF
NA	TRBV14	CASSPGGWGEQYF
NA	TRBV14	CASSQVLRSSYNEQFF
NA	TRBV7-8	CASSSTTGIVNEKLFF
NA	TRBV12-5	CASGIGRTNEQFF
TRBD2	TRBV3-1	CASSQSGGFTFF
NA	TRBV6-5	CASSYRPPSYGNQSQHF
NA	TRBV9	CASSVGLGKIGTQYF
NA	TRBV11-1	CSSSLVGGVGNEQFF
TRBD1	TRBV27	CASRESGTGSYGYTF
NA	TRBV11-2	CASSFKAPFYSNEQFF
TRBD2	TRBV20-1	CSARDGGSYNEQFF
NA	TRBV11-2	CASSSRAGDDTQYF
NA	TRBV7-9	CASIPPDSYEQYF
NA	TRBV6-1	CASSESRPNTEAFF
TRBD1	TRBV28	CASRHFGQGGSQEQYF
TRBD2	TRBV20-1	CSARVLKPGLGAVTQYF
NA	TRBV6-6	CASSYSSNSRDLTF
TRBD1	TRBV7-9	CASSFTGQGLKNIQYF
TRBD2	TRBV5-1	CASSLGSGRHSTDTQYF
TRBD1	TRBV5-1	CASSNDRGRDEQYF
TRBD1	TRBV20-1	CSARWDRELNTEAFF
NA	TRBV7-8	CASSLISTGVEQFF
TRBD2	TRBV29-1	CSVPSGGAFTGTQYF
TRBD2	TRBV4-2	CASSLTGTSGINEQFF
TRBD1	TRBV13	CASSSRPGQGYTF
NA	TRBV28	CASSFGNSGQPQHF
TRBD2	TRBV15	CATSRGLAGHNEQFF
TRBD1	TRBV7-2	CASSLEGGSGYGYTF
NA	TRBV5-6	CGSSYSSYEQYF
NA	TRBV28	CASSRGSGTDTQYF
NA	TRBV21-1	CASTTMNTEAFF